This T cell receptor (beta chain) is drawn from a study of CD8 T cells in Susac syndrome. Overall study results and limits: It was acknowledged in the study that the number of individuals who were included in its TCR sequencing and HLA analysis was relatively small.

Note on this clonotype: The target antigen is unknown.

Looked up from germline, CDR1 is KGHSH and CDR2 is LQKENI. The length of the CDR3 is 16 residues. The V and J ends lost 0 bases and 0 bases respectively, with 9 bases between them. RNA in amounts of roughly 0.5 to 1 ug was reverse transcribed with random hexamers. TCRdb reprocessed the immunoSEQ multiplex PCR reads via MiXCR and lists one record per CDR3 protein. Found here are over 150,000 distinct CDR3 sequences, roughly 92% of them singletons; the top ten hold under 0.095%. Sequencing was performed on CD4+ T cells from PBMCs. The sequence came from a human donor with multiple sclerosis. The chain is built from TRBV18 and TRBJ1-5; D gene ambiguous. The CDR3 region is CASSPPNGNSNQPQHF. In DNA form, the CDR3 reads TGTGCCAGCTCACCACCGAACGGAAATAGCAATCAGCCCCAGCATTTT.